Below, 8 T cell receptor beta chains from the same sample are listed, as sequenced in a study of OX40 agonist ivuxolimab in advanced cancers. Sequencing used immunoSEQ multiplex PCR; TCRdb keeps in-frame clones, though not all of them. The table shows some 39,000 clones, with around 87% occurring only once. This material consisted of CD4+ or CD8+ T cells sorted from blood, taken in a trial of the OX40 agonist ivuxolimab. The receptor source for this set is an adult with an advanced solid tumor such as melanoma, head and neck, liver or kidney cancer.

The chain couples TRBV2 to TRBJ2-7, with D maybe TRBD2 (6 bases). Per the germline V gene, CDR1 is SNHLY and CDR2 is FYNNEI. Trimming took 4 bases from V and 9 from J, leaving 13 bases between them. This CDR3 is built from 12 residues. CDR3 protein: CASSGDFQWQYF. In DNA, the CDR3 is TGTGCCAGCAGTGGGGACTTCCAGTGGCAGTACTTC.

V and J are TRBV27 and TRBJ2-1; D ambiguous. The CDR3 spans 11 residues. Trimming took 5 bases from V and 5 from J, leaving 4 bases between them. Germline assignment: CDR1 MNHEY and CDR2 SMNVEV (reference sequence). The CDR3 here is CASSLNNEQFF. As DNA, the CDR3 is TGTGCCAGCAGTCTTAACAATGAGCAGTTCTTC.

The gene calls are TRBV4-2 and TRBJ1-1; 7 positions agree with TRBD1. Unmatched junction bases numbered 5, after V lost 3 bases and J lost 1 base. The germline V gene encodes CDR1 LGHNA and CDR2 YNFKEQ. The CDR3 covers 15 residues. The CDR3 DNA reads TGTGCCAGCAGCCACCCCGGGACAGAGAACACTGAAGCTTTCTTT. Translation gives CASSHPGTENTEAFF.

The chain is built from TRBV6-1 and TRBJ2-7; perhaps TRBD1 as D (5 bases). Deletions cut 7 bases from V and 2 bases from J, with 12 bases between. Germline V gives CDR1 MNHNS, CDR2 SASEGT. CDR3 length: 13 amino acids. CDR3 in DNA: TGTGCCAGCAATCTGGACACCACCTACGAGCAGTACTTC. Translation gives CASNLDTTYEQYF.

By share, this clone counts as medium-sized (0.01 to 0.1%). The chain recombines TRBV5-1 with TRBJ1-4; 8 bases are shared with TRBD1. The trim removed 4 bases at V and 2 bases at J, leaving 4 bases unmatched. CDR3 length: 15 amino acids. Germline lookup yields CDR1 SGHRS and CDR2 YFSETQ. The CDR3, as DNA: TGCGCCAGCAGCGATTGGACAGGGACTAATGAAAAACTGTTTTTT. This encodes CASSDWTGTNEKLFF.

This clone was seen a single time. The V and J genes are TRBV27 and TRBJ2-2; TRBD2 is a possible D gene (5 bases). V gave up 4 bases and J gave up 5 bases, with 11 bases separating them. Per the germline V gene, CDR1 is MNHEY and CDR2 is SMNVEV (reference sequence). The CDR3 covers 14 residues. The chain's CDR3 is CASSSALGTGELFF. The CDR3 coding sequence is TGTGCCAGCAGTTCCGCACTAGGTACCGGGGAGCTGTTTTTT.

Written as DNA, the CDR3 is TGTGCCAGCAGTGTGCGGGACAGGTTGTTGAATCAGCCCCAGCATTTT. This codes for CASSVRDRLLNQPQHF. The chain uses TRBV6-1 and TRBJ1-5, with 8 bases matching TRBD1. The ends lost 4 bases at V and 4 bases at J; junction bases unmatched: 9. This CDR3 comprises 16 residues. In germline, CDR1 is MNHNS, CDR2 SASEGT.

The chain couples TRBV30 to TRBJ1-4; no reliable D call. Germline V gene data show CDR1 as GTSNPN and CDR2 as SVGIG (reference sequence). This CDR3 contains 15 residues. The V end was cut by 3 bases, the J end by 0 bases, with 11 bases between. CDR3 protein: CAWSPGRATNEKLFF. The CDR3 DNA follows: TGTGCCTGGAGCCCCGGGCGGGCAACTAATGAAAAACTGTTTTTT.